Presented here are 12 T cell receptor beta chains from one specimen sequenced in a study of CD8 T cells in Susac syndrome. Random hexamers primed reverse transcription of about 0.45 to 1 ug RNA. TCRdb ran MiXCR on the immunoSEQ multiplex PCR reads and lists one entry per CDR3 protein. The sample contains 250,000 to 300,000 distinct CDR3 sequences, 70% to 90% of which appear only once. The specimen sequenced was CD8+ T cells from PBMCs. Receptors were obtained from a human donor with multiple sclerosis.

This clonotype was seen a few times. The rearrangement uses TRBV27 and TRBJ2-1; 9 bases fit TRBD1. The V segment lost 4 bases and the J segment 4 bases; nucleotides outside the gene matches: 2. The CDR3 runs 14 residues. Germline CDR1 is MNHEY and CDR2 is SMNVEV (reference sequence). CDR3 bases: TGTGCCAGCAGTTCCGGGACAGGGTACAATGAGCAGTTCTTC. Translation gives CASSSGTGYNEQFF.

The chain has TRBV11-2 and TRBJ2-1; TRBD1 or TRBD2 may be the D gene (5 bases each). V lost 5 bases, J lost 2 bases, and 19 bases lay in between. This CDR3 is 17 amino acids long. Germline CDR1 is SGHAT and CDR2 is FQNNGV. CDR3 loop: CASSPSWGSGTYNEQFF. The CDR3 DNA reads TGTGCCAGCAGCCCCTCGTGGGGGTCGGGGACCTACAATGAGCAGTTCTTC.

The chain is built from TRBV9 and TRBJ2-6; 8 bases agree with TRBD2. Per the germline V gene, CDR1 is SGDLS and CDR2 is YYNGEE. The CDR3 runs to 18 residues. V trimming: 4 bases; J trimming: 0 bases; junction bases outside the gene matches: 9. DNA for the CDR3: TGTGCCAGCAGCCCCGGGAGGGGCAGAGACTCTGGGGCCAACGTCCTGACTTTC. It encodes CASSPGRGRDSGANVLTF.

A single count supports this clonotype. V and J are TRBV7-8 and TRBJ1-6; 11 bases align to TRBD1. Germline CDR1 is SGHVS and CDR2 is FQNEAQ. The junction had 9 bases not matched to a gene; V was cut back by 2 bases and J by 6 bases. The CDR3 has 18 residues. Here the CDR3 reads CASSLLEGQGAVNSPLHF. The CDR3 DNA sequence: TGTGCCAGCAGCTTACTAGAAGGACAGGGGGCGGTTAATTCACCCCTCCACTTT.

The chain combines TRBV9 with TRBJ2-5; the D is unclear. Germline V gene data show CDR1 as SGDLS and CDR2 as YYNGEE. The CDR3 runs 12 residues. The V gene lost 7 bases and the J gene lost 9 bases, with 16 bases spanning the gap. The CDR3 loop reads CASGNSDPPQYF. The CDR3, as DNA: TGTGCCAGCGGCAATTCTGACCCTCCCCAGTACTTC.

The chain combines TRBV28 with TRBJ1-6, with TRBD1 as a possible D gene (6 bases). Germline-derived CDR1 and CDR2 are MDHEN and SYDVKM. The CDR3 runs 15 residues. Trimming removed 5 bases from V and 7 bases from J, with 15 bases in between. In nucleotides, the CDR3 is TGTGCCAGCAGTGCGGAAGGACAGCTAAATTCACCCCTCCACTTT. Translation gives CASSAEGQLNSPLHF. The full variable domain, with the rest looked up from reference TRBV28 and TRBJ1-6, is DVKVTQSSRYLVKRTGEKVFLECVQDMDHENMFWYRQDPGLGLRLIYFSYDVKMKEKGDIPEGYSVSREKKERFSLILESASTNQTSMYLCASSAEGQLNSPLHFGNGTRLTVT.

V is TRBV4-2 and J is TRBJ2-7; D might be TRBD2 (6 bases). This CDR3 has 16 residues. The V end was cut by 1 base, the J end by 1 base, with 14 bases between. CDR1 LGHNA and CDR2 YNFKEQ come from the germline V gene. The CDR3 bases are TGTGCCAGCAGCCAAGCACCAGTTGGAGGGTCCTACGAGCAGTACTTC. Protein: CASSQAPVGGSYEQYF.

This clonotype has only a few counts. This chain uses TRBV3-1 with TRBJ2-7, with D possibly matching TRBD2 (5 bases). This CDR3 is 12 amino acids long. Trimming removed 3 bases at V and 3 bases at J, with 6 bases between. CDR1 is LGHDT and CDR2 is YNNKEL in the germline V gene (reference sequence). The CDR3 nucleotides are TGTGCCAGCAGCCAGAGGGACTACGAGCAGTACTTC. This gives the protein CASSQRDYEQYF.

The chain combines TRBV9 with TRBJ1-2; perhaps TRBD1 as D (5 bases). From germline, CDR1 is SGDLS and CDR2 YYNGEE. There are 15 residues in the CDR3. Trimming left V 0 bases short and J 4 bases short, with 13 bases between. CDR3 DNA: TGTGCCAGCAGCGTAGAGGGGACGGCCATCTATGGCTACACCTTC. It encodes CASSVEGTAIYGYTF.

The table lists this clonotype with a count of one. CDR3 nucleotides: TGTGCCAGCAGTTTATCGTTTCCCCGGGGAACTAGCACAGATACGCAGTATTTT. This translates into CASSLSFPRGTSTDTQYF. The V and J genes are TRBV27 and TRBJ2-3; TRBD2 is a possible D gene (5 bases). Trimming took 0 bases from V and 0 from J, leaving 16 bases between them. Germline CDR1 and CDR2: MNHEY and SMNVEV (reference sequence). The CDR3 is 18 residues long.

The V gene is TRBV28, the J gene TRBJ2-1; TRBD1 might be the D (6 bases). Germline CDR1 reads MDHEN; CDR2 reads SYDVKM. V lost 6 bases and J 2 bases, leaving 11 bases between the germline ends. This CDR3 comprises 14 residues. The CDR3 coding sequence is TGTGCCAGCAGCTACAGGGCCACCTACAATGAGCAGTTCTTC. Encoded protein: CASSYRATYNEQFF. The variable domain in full, completed from reference TRBV28 and TRBJ2-1, reads DVKVTQSSRYLVKRTGEKVFLECVQDMDHENMFWYRQDPGLGLRLIYFSYDVKMKEKGDIPEGYSVSREKKERFSLILESASTNQTSMYLCASSYRATYNEQFFGPGTRLTVL.

The V gene is TRBV9, the J gene TRBJ2-1, with TRBD1 matching over 7 bases. The CDR3 is made up of 13 amino acids. CDR1 is SGDLS, CDR2 YYNGEE, per germline. V shed 0 bases, J shed 8 bases, and the junction held 2 bases outside the gene matches. CDR3 sequence (DNA): TGTGCCAGCAGCGTAGCTCAGGGGGATGAGCAGTTCTTC. Amino acid sequence: CASSVAQGDEQFF.